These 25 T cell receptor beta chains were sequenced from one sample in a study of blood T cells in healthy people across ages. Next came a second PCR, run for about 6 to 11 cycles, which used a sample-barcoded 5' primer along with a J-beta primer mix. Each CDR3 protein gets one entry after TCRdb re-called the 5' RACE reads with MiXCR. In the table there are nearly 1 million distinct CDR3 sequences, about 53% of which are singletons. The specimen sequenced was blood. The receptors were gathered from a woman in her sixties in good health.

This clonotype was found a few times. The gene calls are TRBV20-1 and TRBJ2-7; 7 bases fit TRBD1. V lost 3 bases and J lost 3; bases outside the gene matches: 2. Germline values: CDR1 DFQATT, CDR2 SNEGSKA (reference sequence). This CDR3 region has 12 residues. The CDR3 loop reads CSASGQVYEQYF. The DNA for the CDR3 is TGCAGTGCTAGCGGACAGGTCTACGAGCAGTACTTC.

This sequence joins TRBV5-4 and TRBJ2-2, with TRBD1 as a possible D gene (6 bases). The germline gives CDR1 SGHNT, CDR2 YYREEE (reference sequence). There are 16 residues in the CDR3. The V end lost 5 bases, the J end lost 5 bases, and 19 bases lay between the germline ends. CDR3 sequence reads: CASRTSGQGLTGELFF. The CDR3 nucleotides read TGTGCCAGCAGAACCTCGGGGCAGGGGCTTACCGGGGAGCTGTTTTTT.

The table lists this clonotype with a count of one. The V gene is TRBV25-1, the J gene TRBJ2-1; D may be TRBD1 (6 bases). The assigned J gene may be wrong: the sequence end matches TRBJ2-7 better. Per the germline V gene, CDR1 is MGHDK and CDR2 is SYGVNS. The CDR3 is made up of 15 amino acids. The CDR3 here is CASKPQGSSYNEQYF. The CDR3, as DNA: TGTGCCAGCAAGCCACAGGGAAGCTCCTACAATGAGCAGTACTTC.

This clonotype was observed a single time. The CDR3 coding sequence is TGTGCCACCAGTGACCTTCGACTAGGTGAGCAGTTCTTC. It specifies CATSDLRLGEQFF. The chain links TRBV24-1 to TRBJ2-1, with D tentatively TRBD2 (6 bases). The CDR3 totals 13 residues. V lost 4 bases and J lost 9, with 12 bases in between. Germline V gene data show CDR1 as KGHDR and CDR2 as SFDVKD.

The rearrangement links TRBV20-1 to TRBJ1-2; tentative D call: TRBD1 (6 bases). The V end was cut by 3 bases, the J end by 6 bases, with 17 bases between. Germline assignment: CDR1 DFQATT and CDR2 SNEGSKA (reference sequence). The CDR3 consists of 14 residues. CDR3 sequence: CSASRRRGGDGYTF. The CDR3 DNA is TGCAGTGCTAGTCGCCGCAGGGGAGGGGATGGCTACACCTTC.

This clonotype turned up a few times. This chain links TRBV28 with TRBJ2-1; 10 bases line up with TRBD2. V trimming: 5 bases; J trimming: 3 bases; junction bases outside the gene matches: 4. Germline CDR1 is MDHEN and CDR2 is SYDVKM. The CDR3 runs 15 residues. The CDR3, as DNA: TGTGCCAGCAGTGATAGCGGGAGGCTCTACAATGAGCAGTTCTTC. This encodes CASSDSGRLYNEQFF.

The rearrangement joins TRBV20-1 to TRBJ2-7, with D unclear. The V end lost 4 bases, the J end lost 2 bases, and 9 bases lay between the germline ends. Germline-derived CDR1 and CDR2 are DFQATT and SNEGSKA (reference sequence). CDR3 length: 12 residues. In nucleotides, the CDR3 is TGCAGTGCTACGGAGTATCCCTACGAGCAGTACTTC. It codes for CSATEYPYEQYF.

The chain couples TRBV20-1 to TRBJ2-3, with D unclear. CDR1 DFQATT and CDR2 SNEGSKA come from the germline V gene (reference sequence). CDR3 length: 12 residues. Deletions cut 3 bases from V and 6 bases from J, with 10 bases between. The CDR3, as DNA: TGCAGTGCTAGGGGAACTTGGGATACGCAGTATTTT. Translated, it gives CSARGTWDTQYF.

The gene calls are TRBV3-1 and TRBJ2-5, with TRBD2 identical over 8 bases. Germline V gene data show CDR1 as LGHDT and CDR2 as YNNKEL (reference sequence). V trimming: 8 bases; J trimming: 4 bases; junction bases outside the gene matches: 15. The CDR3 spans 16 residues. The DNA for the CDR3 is TGTGCCAGCGGCGATTCGGGACTAGATCTATCAGAGACCCAGTACTTC. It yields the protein CASGDSGLDLSETQYF.

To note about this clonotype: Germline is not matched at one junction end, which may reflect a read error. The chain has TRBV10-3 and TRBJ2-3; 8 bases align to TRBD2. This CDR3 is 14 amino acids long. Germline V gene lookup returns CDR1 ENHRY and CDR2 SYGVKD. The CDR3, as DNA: TGTGCCATCAGCCCCGGGACTAGAACAGATACGCGGTATTTT. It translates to CAISPGTRTDTRYF.

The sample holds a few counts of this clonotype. The CDR3 bases are TGCAGTGCTTGTCTTAGCGGGCGAAGCTCCTACGAGCAGTACTTC. This encodes CSACLSGRSSYEQYF. The chain couples TRBV20-1 to TRBJ2-7; 7 bases map to TRBD2. Per the germline V gene, CDR1 is DFQATT and CDR2 is SNEGSKA (reference sequence). The CDR3 totals 15 residues. Trimming at V came to 5 bases and at J to 0 bases, leaving 10 bases not matched to a gene.

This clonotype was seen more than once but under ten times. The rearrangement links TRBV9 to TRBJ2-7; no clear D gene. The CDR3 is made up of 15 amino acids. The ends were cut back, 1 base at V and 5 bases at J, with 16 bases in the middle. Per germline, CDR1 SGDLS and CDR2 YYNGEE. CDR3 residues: CASSVFPTHGDEQYF. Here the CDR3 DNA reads TGTGCCAGCAGCGTATTCCCCACCCATGGCGACGAGCAGTACTTC.

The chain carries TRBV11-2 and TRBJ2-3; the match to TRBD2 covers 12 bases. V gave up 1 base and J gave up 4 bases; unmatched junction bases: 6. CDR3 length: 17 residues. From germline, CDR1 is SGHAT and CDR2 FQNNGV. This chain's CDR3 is CASSLGPRLAGADTQYF. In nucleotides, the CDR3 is TGTGCCAGCAGCTTAGGGCCGAGACTAGCGGGAGCAGATACGCAGTATTTT.

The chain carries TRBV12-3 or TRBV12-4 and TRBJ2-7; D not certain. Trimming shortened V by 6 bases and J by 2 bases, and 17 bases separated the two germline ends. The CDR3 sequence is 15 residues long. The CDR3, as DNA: TGTGCCAGCAGCCCCCGAGGAGACTCAACCTACGAGCAGTACTTC. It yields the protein CASSPRGDSTYEQYF.

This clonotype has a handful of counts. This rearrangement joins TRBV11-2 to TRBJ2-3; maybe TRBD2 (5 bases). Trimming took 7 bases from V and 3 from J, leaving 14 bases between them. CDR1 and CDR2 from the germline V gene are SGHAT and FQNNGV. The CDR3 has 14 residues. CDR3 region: CASNLRTGTDTQYF. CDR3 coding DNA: TGTGCCAGCAACTTGAGGACTGGGACAGATACGCAGTATTTT.

The CDR3 DNA follows: TGTGCCAGCAGTTTATCCTGGGGCAGGGATCAGCCCCAGCATTTT. It codes for CASSLSWGRDQPQHF. The genes are TRBV28 and TRBJ1-5; the D gene is possibly TRBD1 (5 bases). V was trimmed by 1 base and J by 5 bases, leaving 12 bases between them. This CDR3 spans 15 amino acids. Germline lookup yields CDR1 MDHEN and CDR2 SYDVKM.

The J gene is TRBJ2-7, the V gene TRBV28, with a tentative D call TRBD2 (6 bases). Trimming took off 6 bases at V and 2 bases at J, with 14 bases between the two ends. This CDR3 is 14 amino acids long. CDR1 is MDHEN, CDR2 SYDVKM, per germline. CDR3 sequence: CASSTGTRPYEQYF. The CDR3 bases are TGTGCCAGCAGCACCGGGACTCGGCCCTACGAGCAGTACTTC.

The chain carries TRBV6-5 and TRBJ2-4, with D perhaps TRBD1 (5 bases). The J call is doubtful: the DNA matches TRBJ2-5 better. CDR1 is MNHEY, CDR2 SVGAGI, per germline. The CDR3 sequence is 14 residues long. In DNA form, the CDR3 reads TGTGCCAGCCGCACAGGATTCGCCTCAGAGACCCAGTACTTC. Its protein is CASRTGFASETQYF.

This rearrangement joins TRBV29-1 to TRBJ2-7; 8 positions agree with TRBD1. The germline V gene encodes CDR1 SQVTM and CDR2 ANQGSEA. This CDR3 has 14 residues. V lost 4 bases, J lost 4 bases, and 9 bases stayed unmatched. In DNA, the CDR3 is TGCAGCGTTGTATTTTGGGACAGGAAATACGAGCAGTACTTC. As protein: CSVVFWDRKYEQYF.

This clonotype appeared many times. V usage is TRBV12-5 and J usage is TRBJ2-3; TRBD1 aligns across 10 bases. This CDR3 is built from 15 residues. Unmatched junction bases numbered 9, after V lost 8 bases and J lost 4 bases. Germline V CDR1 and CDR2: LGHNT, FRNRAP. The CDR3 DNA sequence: TGTGCTAGTCGGCTCGGGGACAGGGGTTCAGATACGCAGTATTTT. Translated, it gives CASRLGDRGSDTQYF.

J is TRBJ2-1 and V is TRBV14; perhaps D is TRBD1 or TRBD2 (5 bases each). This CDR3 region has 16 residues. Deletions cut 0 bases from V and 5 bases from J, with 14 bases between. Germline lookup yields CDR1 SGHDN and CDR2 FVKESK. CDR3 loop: CASSQDWGRLHNEQFF. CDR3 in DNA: TGTGCCAGCAGCCAAGACTGGGGCAGACTACACAATGAGCAGTTCTTC. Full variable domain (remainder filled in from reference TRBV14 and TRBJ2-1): EAGVTQFPSHSVIEKGQTVTLRCDPISGHDNLYWYRRVMGKEIKFLLHFVKESKQDESGMPNNRFLAERTGGTYSTLKVQPAELEDSGVYFCASSQDWGRLHNEQFFGPGTRLTVL.

The CDR3 region is CASGMTSGNYNEQYF. CDR3 nucleotide sequence: TGCGCCAGCGGTATGACTAGCGGGAACTACAATGAGCAGTACTTC. The genes are TRBV4-1 and TRBJ2-4, with 11 bases lining up with TRBD2. With V trimmed by 8 bases and J by 13 bases, 16 bases remained unmatched. Germline V gene lookup returns CDR1 MGHRA and CDR2 YSYEKL. The CDR3 spans 15 residues.

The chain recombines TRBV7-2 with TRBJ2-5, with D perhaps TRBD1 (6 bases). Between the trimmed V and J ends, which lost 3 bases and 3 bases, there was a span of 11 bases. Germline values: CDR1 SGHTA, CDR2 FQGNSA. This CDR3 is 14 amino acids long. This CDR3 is CASSFPDREETQYF. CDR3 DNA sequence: TGTGCCAGCAGCTTTCCGGACAGAGAAGAGACCCAGTACTTC.

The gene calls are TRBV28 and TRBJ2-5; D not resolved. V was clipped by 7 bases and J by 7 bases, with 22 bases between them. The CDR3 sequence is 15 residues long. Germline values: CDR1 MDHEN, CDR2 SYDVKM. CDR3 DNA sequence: TGTGCCAGCACGACCGCTATATTTCCCAAGGGGACCCAGTACTTC. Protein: CASTTAIFPKGTQYF.

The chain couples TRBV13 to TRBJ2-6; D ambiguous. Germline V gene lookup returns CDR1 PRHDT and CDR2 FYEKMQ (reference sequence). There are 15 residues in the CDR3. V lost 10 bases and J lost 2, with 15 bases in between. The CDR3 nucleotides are TGTGCCATGGCATCCCCCCGGGCTGGGGCCAACGTCCTGACTTTC. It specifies CAMASPRAGANVLTF.